This TCR beta chain was sequenced for a study of blood T cell repertoires in COVID-19. Study context: Samples taken during acute and convalescent COVID-19 were collected in the United States, Italy and Spain.

TCRdb keeps only in-frame clones here, not all; method: immunoSEQ multiplex PCR. Here the sample spans 200,000 to 300,000 clones, approximately 90% being singletons. This CDR3 has 15 residues. Germline assignment: CDR1 LGHNA and CDR2 YSLEER. V lost 0 bases and J 8 bases, leaving 13 bases between the germline ends. Assignments of participants to cohorts depended upon their own reported clinical history. The TCR originated in a young woman who had recovered from COVID-19. The chain uses TRBV4-3 and TRBJ2-2; D not certain. The specimen sequenced was PBMCs or T cells enriched from blood (not recorded which). The CDR3 loop is CASSQDRGRAGELFF. The CDR3 DNA reads TGCGCCAGCAGCCAAGATAGAGGCAGAGCAGGGGAGCTGTTTTTT.